This is a list of T cell receptor beta chains from one sample in a study of cytomegalovirus exposure and HLA in healthy donors. Generated by immunoSEQ multiplex PCR, the TCRdb table keeps only in-frame clones and is missing some. Found here are about 160,000 clones, approximately 80% of them singletons; the top ten hold 7% to 9%. Material for sequencing was PBMCs. These TCRs come from a male donor in good health and CMV-seropositive. The CDR3 runs from the conserved cysteine through the conserved F or W. The D gene is left open where the match is weak. Clone size is given for some rows only: seen once, a few or many times, or a class if the clone is expanded.

size	D	J	V	DNA	CDR3
.	TRBD1	TRBJ1-2	TRBV5-1	TGCGCCAGCAGCTTCGGGACAGCCTATGGCTACACCTTC	CASSFGTAYGYTF
.	TRBD1	TRBJ1-1	TRBV11-2	TGTGCCAGCAGCTTAGCCCCCAGGGGGCGGGGGAACACTGAAGCTTTCTTT	CASSLAPRGRGNTEAFF
.	TRBD2	TRBJ2-1	TRBV18	TGTGCCAGCTCGGCTAGCGGGGGGGCCGACAATGAGCAGTTCTTC	CASSASGGADNEQFF
.	.	TRBJ1-2	TRBV12-2	TGTGCAAGTCGCTTAGACCCGGGACAGGGGTATGGCTACACCTTC	CASRLDPGQGYGYTF
once	.	TRBJ1-2	TRBV27	TGTGCCAGCAGACCAAACAGTCCCAACTATGGCTACACCTTC	CASRPNSPNYGYTF
.	TRBD1	TRBJ1-1	TRBV4-1	TGCGCCAGCAGCCTGACAGGGCCCACTGAAGCTTTCTTT	CASSLTGPTEAFF
.	.	TRBJ2-7	TRBV10-3	TGTGCCATCAGTGAGTCGGAGGCCGAGCAGTACTTC	CAISESEAEQYF
.	TRBD1	TRBJ1-2	TRBV2	TGTGCCAGCAGGTCGACGAGACAGGGGTCTGGCTACACCTTC	CASRSTRQGSGYTF
few	.	TRBJ1-1	TRBV7-9	TGTGCCAGCAGCTCCCCGGGGAGGGGAACTGAAGCTTTCTTT	CASSSPGRGTEAFF
.	.	TRBJ1-3	TRBV7-2	TGTGCCAGCAGCTTTAGAGGTTGGCAGACTCTCTCTGGAAACACCATATATTTT	CASSFRGWQTLSGNTIYF
.	.	TRBJ2-7	TRBV15	TGTGCCACCAGCAGAGTGCAGGGGCACTCGGGCGAGCAGTACTTC	CATSRVQGHSGEQYF
.	.	TRBJ2-5	TRBV18	TGTGCCAGCTCACAGAGTCTAGCGAGCCAAGAGACCCAGTACTTC	CASSQSLASQETQYF
.	.	TRBJ1-1	TRBV9	TGTGCCAGCAGCGTAGTCGGGTCGGGGAACACTGAAGCTTTCTTT	CASSVVGSGNTEAFF
.	.	TRBJ1-3	TRBV9	TGTGCCAGCAGCGTAGCGGTCTCTGGAAACACCATATATTTT	CASSVAVSGNTIYF
.	TRBD2	TRBJ2-7	TRBV7-2	TGTGCCAGCAGCTTAGCGGGGCGGGGGGCCTCCTACGAGCAGTACTTC	CASSLAGRGASYEQYF
.	.	TRBJ2-1	TRBV7-9	TGTGCCAGCAGCCCGTCGAGGAAGAGCTCCTACAATGAGCAGTTCTTC	CASSPSRKSSYNEQFF
.	.	TRBJ1-6	TRBV6-6	TGTGCCAGCAGTCCTCCGATGACAGGCTACTCACCCCTCCACTTT	CASSPPMTGYSPLHF
few	TRBD1	TRBJ1-2	TRBV7-2	TGTGCCAGCAGCTCGGGACAGGGAAAGGAGACCTTC	CASSSGQGKETF
.	.	TRBJ1-1	TRBV15	TGTGCCACAGGGGTGACATCCCGGTTCACTGAAGCTTTCTTT	CATGVTSRFTEAFF
.	TRBD2	TRBJ2-1	TRBV7-9	TGTTCCACGGCAGCGGGGGGGCCATGGGAAGATGAGCAGTTCTTC	CSTAAGGPWEDEQFF
.	.	TRBJ2-7	TRBV4-2	TGTGCCAGCAGCCAAGAACAGGGAATCTCCTACGAGCAGTACTTC	CASSQEQGISYEQYF
.	TRBD2	TRBJ2-2	TRBV27	TGTGCCAGCAGTTCCCCCCTTTTAGCGGGGGGGCGAGCCGGGGAGCTGTTTTTT	CASSSPLLAGGRAGELFF
.	TRBD2	TRBJ2-3	TRBV29-1	TGCAGCGTTGACCCCCGGGTGGGCGGGGGGGCAGCAGATACGCAGTATTTT	CSVDPRVGGGAADTQYF
.	.	TRBJ2-3	TRBV9	TGTGCCAGCAGCGTAGGTGGGGGGGCCCCAGATACGCAGTATTTT	CASSVGGGAPDTQYF
.	.	TRBJ1-4	TRBV19	TGTGCCAGTAGTCCATACAGGGATGAAAAACTGTTTTTT	CASSPYRDEKLFF
.	TRBD1	TRBJ2-7	TRBV6-5	TGTGCCAGCGGAGGTTGGGACAGGGGGGACTACGAGCAGTACTTC	CASGGWDRGDYEQYF
many	.	TRBJ1-1	TRBV5-1	TGCGCCAGCAGCTACGGGGTTATGAACACTGAAGCTTTCTTT	CASSYGVMNTEAFF
.	TRBD1	TRBJ1-2	TRBV29-1	TGCAGCGTTTTCGGGGACAGGGGGGAAATTAACTATGGCTACACCTTC	CSVFGDRGEINYGYTF
few	.	TRBJ2-7	TRBV9	TGTGCCAGCAGCGTAGCTGAGGGAGCCTCCTACGAGCAGTACTTC	CASSVAEGASYEQYF
.	.	TRBJ1-1	TRBV4-3	TGCGCCAGCAGCCAAGATCTGGGAATCGGGGGTTTGAACACTGAAGCTTTCTTT	CASSQDLGIGGLNTEAFF
.	.	TRBJ1-3	TRBV7-9	TGTGCCAGCAGCCCCCTCGCTGGGGGGGGAAACACCATATATTTT	CASSPLAGGGNTIYF
once	.	TRBJ2-7	TRBV7-9	TGTGCCAGCTCCTGGGACCGGGACAATCCCTACGAGCAGTACTTC	CASSWDRDNPYEQYF
few	TRBD1	TRBJ1-1	TRBV7-9	TGTGCCAGCAGTTCCGGGACAGCGACTGAAGCTTTCTTT	CASSSGTATEAFF
.	TRBD2	TRBJ2-2	TRBV6-4	TGTGCCAGCAGCCGAAGCGGGGGGAACACCGGGGAGCTGTTTTTT	CASSRSGGNTGELFF
.	TRBD2	TRBJ2-7	TRBV4-1	TGCGCCAGCAGCCCCTCTTGGGCTAGCGGGTCCTACTACGAGCAGTACTTC	CASSPSWASGSYYEQYF
.	.	TRBJ1-2	TRBV5-1	TGCGCCAGCAGCTTGGCTCTAAGGGGGAACTATGGCTACACCTTC	CASSLALRGNYGYTF
.	.	TRBJ2-2	TRBV9	TGTGCCAGCAGCCCTGGGTCGGATGGAGGGCGCGGGGAGCTGTTTTTT	CASSPGSDGGRGELFF
.	.	TRBJ2-7	TRBV25-1	TGTGCCAGCAGTGAAAGCGGCGGGCCCAACGAGCAGTACTTC	CASSESGGPNEQYF
.	.	TRBJ1-2	TRBV21-1	TGTGCCAGCAGTCGGACAGGGGGCTGGTTAAACTATGGCTACACCTTC	CASSRTGGWLNYGYTF
.	.	TRBJ1-1	TRBV27	TGTGCCAGCAGTTGGGGGGAATCCACTGAAGCTTTCTTT	CASSWGESTEAFF
once	TRBD1	TRBJ1-6	TRBV6-5	TGTGCCGCGGGGACAGGGGATAATTCACCCCTCCACTTT	CAAGTGDNSPLHF
once	.	TRBJ2-2	TRBV10-3	TGTGCCATCAGTGCAGTGCGGGACACCGGGGAGCTGTTTTTT	CAISAVRDTGELFF
.	TRBD2	TRBJ2-7	TRBV6-5	TGTGCCACCCTGGGCGGGGGGGGGCGGTACGAGCAGTACTTC	CATLGGGGRYEQYF
.	TRBD2	TRBJ2-3	TRBV7-2	TGTGCCAGCAGCTTAGCGACCGGGACTAGTATAGATACGCAGTATTTT	CASSLATGTSIDTQYF
once	.	TRBJ2-5	TRBV10-3	TGTGCCATCAGTACCCCGAGGGCGGAGACCCAGTACTTC	CAISTPRAETQYF